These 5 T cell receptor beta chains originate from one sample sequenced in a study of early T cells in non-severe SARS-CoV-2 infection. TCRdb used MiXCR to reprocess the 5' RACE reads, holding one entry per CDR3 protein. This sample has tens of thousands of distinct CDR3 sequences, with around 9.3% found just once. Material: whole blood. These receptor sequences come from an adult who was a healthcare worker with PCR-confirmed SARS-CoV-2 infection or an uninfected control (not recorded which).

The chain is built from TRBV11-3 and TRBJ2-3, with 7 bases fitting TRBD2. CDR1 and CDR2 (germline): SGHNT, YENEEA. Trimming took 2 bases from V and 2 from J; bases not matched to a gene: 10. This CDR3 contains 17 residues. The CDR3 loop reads CASSLTAASGYTDTQYF. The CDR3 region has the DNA TGTGCCAGCAGCTTAACAGCGGCTAGCGGATACACAGATACGCAGTATTTT.

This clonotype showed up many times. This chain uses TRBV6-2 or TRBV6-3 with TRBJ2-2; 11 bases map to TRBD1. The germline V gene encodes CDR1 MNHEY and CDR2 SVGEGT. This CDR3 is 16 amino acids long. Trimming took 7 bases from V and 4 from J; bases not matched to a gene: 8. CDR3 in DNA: TGTGCCAGCACAGGACAGGGGGCGCTGAGCACCGGGGAGCTGTTTTTT. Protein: CASTGQGALSTGELFF.

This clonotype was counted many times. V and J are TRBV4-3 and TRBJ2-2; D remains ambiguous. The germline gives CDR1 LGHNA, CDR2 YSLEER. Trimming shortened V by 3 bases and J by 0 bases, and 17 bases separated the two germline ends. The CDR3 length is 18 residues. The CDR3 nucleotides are TGCGCCAGCAGCCATAAAGGCCCCGGGTACGCGAACACCGGGGAGCTGTTTTTT. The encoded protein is CASSHKGPGYANTGELFF.

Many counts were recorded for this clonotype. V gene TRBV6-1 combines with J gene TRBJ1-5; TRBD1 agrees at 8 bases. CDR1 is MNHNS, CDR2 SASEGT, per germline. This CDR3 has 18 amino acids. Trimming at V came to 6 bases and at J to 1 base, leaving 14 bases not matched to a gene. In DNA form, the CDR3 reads TGTGCCAGCAGGACCTTTGGTCAGGGGGCTACGAGCAATCAGCCCCAGCATTTT. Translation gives CASRTFGQGATSNQPQHF.

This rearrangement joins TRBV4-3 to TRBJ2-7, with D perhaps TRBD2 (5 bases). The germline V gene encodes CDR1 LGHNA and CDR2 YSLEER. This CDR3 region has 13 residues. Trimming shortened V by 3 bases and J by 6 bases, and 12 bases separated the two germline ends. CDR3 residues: CASSHTLSAEQYF. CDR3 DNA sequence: TGCGCCAGCAGCCACACTCTTAGCGCCGAGCAGTACTTC.